This TCR beta chain was found in a study of T cell changes during pregnancy in multiple sclerosis. Some clones are missing from TCRdb's copy, which holds only in-frame ones; the method was immunoSEQ multiplex PCR. The data contain 25,000 to 35,000 clones, about 86% of them seen just once; the ten biggest clones take up 0.6% to 0.8%. The germline V gene encodes CDR1 GTSNPN and CDR2 SVGIG (reference sequence). With 3 bases clipped from V and 2 bases from J, the junction kept 4 bases outside the gene matches. This CDR3 is built from 14 residues. In this sample, this clone turned up a few times. The J gene is TRBJ1-1, the V gene TRBV30; 9 bases are a match to TRBD1. The sequence derives from a female donor in good health, enrolled as a control in a pregnancy study. The sequencing used CD4+ T cells from peripheral blood mononuclear cells, collected in the first trimester of pregnancy. CDR3 coding DNA: TGTGCCTGGAGCACGGACAGGGGAAACACTGAAGCTTTCTTT. Its protein product is CAWSTDRGNTEAFF.